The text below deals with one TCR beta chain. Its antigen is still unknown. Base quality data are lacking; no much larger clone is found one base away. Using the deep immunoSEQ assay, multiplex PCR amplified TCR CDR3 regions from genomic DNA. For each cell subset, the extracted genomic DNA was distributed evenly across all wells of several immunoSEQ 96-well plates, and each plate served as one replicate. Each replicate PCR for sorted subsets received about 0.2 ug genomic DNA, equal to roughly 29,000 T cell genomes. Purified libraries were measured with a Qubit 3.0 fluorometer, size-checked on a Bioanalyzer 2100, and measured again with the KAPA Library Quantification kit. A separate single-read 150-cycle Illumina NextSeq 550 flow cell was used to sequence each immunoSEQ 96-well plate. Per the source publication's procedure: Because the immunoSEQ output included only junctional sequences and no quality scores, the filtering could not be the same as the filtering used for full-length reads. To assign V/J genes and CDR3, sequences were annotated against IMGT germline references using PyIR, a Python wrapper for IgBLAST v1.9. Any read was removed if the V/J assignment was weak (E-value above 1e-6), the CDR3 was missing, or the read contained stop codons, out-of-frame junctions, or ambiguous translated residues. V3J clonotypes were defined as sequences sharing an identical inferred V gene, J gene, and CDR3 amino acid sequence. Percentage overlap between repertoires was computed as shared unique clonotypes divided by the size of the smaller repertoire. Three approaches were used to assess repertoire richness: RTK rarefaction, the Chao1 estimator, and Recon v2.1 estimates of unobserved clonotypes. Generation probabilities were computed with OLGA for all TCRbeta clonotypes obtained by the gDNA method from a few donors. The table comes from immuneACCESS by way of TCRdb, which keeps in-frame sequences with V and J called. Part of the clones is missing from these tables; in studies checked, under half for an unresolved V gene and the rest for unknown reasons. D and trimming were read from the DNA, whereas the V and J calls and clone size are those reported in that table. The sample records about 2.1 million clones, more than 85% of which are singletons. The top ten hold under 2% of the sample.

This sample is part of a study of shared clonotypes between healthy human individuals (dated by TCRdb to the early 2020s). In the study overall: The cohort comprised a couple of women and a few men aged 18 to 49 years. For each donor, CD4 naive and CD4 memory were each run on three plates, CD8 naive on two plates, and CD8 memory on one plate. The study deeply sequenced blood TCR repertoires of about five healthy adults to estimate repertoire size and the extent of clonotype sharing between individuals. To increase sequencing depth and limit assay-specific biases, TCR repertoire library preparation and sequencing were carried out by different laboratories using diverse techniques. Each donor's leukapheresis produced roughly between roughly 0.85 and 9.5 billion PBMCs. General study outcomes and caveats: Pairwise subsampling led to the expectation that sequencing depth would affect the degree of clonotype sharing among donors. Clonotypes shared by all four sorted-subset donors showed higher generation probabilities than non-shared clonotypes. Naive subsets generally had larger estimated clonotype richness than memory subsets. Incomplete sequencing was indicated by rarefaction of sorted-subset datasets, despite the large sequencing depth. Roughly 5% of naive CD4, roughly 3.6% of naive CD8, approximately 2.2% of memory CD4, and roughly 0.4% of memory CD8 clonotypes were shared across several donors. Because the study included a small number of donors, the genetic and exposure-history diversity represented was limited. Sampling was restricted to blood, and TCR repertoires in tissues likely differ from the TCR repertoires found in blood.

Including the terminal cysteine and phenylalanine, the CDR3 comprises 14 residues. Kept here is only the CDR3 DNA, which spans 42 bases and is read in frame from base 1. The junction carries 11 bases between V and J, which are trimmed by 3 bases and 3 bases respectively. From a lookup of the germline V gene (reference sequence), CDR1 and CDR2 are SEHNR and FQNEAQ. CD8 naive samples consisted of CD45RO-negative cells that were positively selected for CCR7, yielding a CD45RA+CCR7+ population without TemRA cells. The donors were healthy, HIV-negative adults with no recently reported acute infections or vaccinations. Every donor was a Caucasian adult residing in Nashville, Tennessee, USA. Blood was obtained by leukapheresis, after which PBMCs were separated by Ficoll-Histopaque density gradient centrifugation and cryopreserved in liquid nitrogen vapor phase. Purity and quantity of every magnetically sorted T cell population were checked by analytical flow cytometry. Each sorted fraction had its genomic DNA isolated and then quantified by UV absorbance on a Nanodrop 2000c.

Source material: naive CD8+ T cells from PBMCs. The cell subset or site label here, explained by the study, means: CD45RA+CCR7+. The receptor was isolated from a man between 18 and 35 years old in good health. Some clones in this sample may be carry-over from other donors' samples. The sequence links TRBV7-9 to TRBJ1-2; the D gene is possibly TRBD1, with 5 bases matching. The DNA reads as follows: TGTGCCAGCAGCTTGGCAGGGCCGGACTATGGCTACACCTTC. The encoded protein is CASSLAGPDYGYTF.